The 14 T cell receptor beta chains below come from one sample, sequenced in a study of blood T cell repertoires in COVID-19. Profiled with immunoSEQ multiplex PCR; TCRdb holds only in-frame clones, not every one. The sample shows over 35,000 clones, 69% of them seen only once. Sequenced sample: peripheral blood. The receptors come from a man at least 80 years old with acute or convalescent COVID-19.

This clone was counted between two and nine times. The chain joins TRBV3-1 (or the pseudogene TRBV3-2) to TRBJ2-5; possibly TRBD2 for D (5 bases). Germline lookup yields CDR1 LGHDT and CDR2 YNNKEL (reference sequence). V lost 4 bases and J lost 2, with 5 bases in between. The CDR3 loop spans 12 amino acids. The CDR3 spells CASSRGQETQYF. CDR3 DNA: TGTGCCAGCAGCCGAGGGCAAGAGACCCAGTACTTC.

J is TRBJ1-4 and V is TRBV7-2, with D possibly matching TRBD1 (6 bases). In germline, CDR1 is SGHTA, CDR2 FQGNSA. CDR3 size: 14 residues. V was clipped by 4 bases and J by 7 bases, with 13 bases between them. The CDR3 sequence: CASSSQGSGEKLFF. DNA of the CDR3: TGTGCCAGCAGCTCACAGGGTAGTGGTGAAAAACTGTTTTTT.

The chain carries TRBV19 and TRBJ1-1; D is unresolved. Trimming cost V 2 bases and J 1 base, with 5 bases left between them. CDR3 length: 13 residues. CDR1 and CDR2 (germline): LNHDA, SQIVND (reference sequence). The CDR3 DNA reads TGTGCCAGTAGTATATCAGGGAACACTGAAGCTTTCTTT. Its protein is CASSISGNTEAFF.

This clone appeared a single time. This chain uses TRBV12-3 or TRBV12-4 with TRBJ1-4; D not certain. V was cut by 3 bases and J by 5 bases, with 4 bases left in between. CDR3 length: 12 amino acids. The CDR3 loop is CASSLRNEKLFF. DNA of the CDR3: TGTGCCAGCAGTTTGAGGAATGAAAAACTGTTTTTT.

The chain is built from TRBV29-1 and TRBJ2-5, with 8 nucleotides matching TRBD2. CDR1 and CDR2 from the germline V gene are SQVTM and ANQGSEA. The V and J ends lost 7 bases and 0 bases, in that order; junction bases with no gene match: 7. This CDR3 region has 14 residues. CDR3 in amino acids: CSANGGGYQETQYF. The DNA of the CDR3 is TGCAGCGCTAACGGCGGGGGGTACCAAGAGACCCAGTACTTC.

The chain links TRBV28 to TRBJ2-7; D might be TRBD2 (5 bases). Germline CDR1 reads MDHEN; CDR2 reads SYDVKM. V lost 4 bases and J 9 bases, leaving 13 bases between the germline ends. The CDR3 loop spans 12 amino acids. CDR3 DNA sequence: TGTGCCAGCAGTTCTCCAAACGGACTGCAGTACTTC. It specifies CASSSPNGLQYF.

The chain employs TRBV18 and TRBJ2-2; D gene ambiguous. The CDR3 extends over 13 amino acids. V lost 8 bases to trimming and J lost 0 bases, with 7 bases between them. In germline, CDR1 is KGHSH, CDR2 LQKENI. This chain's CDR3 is CASAAANTGELFF. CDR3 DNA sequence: TGTGCCAGCGCGGCGGCGAACACCGGGGAGCTGTTTTTT.

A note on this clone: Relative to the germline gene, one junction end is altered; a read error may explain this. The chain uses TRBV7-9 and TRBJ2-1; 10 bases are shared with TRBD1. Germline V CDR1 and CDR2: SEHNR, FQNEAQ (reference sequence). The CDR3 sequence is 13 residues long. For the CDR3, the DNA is TGTGCCAGCAGCTTGACAGGGGGCTCTGTGACGATCTTC. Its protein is CASSLTGGSVTIF.

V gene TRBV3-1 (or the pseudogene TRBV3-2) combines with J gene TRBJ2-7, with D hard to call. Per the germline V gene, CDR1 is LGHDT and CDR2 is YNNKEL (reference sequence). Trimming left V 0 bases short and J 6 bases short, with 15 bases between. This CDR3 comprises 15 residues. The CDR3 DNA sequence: TGTGCCAGCAGCCAAGATGCGTCGGCAGGCCCCGAGCAGTACTTC. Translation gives CASSQDASAGPEQYF.

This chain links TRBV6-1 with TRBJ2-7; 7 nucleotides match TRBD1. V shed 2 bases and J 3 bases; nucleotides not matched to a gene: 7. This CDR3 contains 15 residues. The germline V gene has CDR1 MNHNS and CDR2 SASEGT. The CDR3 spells CASSEMWTGNYEQYF. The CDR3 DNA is TGTGCCAGCAGTGAAATGTGGACAGGTAACTACGAGCAGTACTTC.

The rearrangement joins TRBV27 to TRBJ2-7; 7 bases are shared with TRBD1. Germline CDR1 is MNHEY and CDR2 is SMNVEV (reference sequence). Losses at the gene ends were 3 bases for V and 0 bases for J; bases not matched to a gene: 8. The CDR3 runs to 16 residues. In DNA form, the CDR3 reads TGTGCCAGCAGTTTGGGCCTGGGACAGTACTCCTACGAGCAGTACTTC. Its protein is CASSLGLGQYSYEQYF.

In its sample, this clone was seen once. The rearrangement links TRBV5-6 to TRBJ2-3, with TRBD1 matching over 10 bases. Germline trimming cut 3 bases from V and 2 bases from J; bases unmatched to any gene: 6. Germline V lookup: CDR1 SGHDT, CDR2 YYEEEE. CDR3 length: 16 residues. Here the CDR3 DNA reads TGTGCCAGCAGCTCGACAGGGGGCATCTCCACAGATACGCAGTATTTT. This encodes CASSSTGGISTDTQYF.

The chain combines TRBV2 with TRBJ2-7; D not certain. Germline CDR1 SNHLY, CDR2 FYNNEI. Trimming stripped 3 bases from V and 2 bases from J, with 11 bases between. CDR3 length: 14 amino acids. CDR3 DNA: TGTGCCAGCAGTGAGAACCTACAGCCCTACGAGCAGTACTTC. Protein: CASSENLQPYEQYF.

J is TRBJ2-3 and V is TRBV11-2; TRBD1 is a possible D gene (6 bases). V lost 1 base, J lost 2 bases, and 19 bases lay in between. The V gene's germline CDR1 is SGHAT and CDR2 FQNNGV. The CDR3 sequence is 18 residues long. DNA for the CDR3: TGTGCCAGCAGCTTAGTTAGGGGTTGGACAGCCGACACAGATACGCAGTATTTT. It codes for CASSLVRGWTADTDTQYF.